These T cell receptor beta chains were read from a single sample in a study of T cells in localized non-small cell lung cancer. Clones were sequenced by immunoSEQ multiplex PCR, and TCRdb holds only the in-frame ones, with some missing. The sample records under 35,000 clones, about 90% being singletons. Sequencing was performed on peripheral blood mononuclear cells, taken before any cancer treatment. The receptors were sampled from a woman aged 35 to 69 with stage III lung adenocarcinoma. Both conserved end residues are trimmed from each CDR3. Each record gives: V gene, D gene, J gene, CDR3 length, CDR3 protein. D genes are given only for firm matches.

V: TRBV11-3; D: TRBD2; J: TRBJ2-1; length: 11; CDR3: ASSRTSGQTQF
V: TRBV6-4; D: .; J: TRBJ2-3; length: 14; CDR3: ASSDTLGGGTDTQY
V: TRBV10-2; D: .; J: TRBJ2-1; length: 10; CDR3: ASRRVYNEQF
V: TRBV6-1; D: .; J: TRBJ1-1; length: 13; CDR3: ASTAPTGSNTEAF
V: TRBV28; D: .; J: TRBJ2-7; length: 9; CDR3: ASSIYYEQY
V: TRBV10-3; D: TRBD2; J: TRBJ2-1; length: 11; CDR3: AIMLSGNNEQF
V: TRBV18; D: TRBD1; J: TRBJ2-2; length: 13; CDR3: ASSPRQGSAGELF
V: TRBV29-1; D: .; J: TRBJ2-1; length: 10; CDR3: SVARVGAEQF
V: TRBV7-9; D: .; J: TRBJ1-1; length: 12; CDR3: ASSFTRMNTEAF
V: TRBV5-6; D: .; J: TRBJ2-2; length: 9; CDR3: ASKRDGELF
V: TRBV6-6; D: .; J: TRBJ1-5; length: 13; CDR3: ASSRQALQQQPQH
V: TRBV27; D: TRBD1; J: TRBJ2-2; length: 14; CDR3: ASSLNFQGAAGELF
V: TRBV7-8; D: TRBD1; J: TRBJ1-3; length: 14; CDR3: ASSSGDRGLGNTIY
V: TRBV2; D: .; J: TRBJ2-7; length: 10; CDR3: ASRDFTYEQY
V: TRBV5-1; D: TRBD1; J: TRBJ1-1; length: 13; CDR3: ASSSYTGGKAEAF
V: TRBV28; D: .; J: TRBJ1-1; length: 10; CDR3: ASSFLTGEAF
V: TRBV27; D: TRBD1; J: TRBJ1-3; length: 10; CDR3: ASSSGGNTIY
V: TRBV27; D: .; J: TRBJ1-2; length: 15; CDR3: ASNPGVGQDVAEGYT
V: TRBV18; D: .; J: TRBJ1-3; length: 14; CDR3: ASSPPGGPEVGTIY
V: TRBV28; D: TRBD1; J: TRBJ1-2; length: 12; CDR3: ASSFGTGTYGYT
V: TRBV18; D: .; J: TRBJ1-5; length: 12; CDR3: ASSGYGDEQPQH
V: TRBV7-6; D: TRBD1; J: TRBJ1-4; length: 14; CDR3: ASSLRSGQGDEKLF
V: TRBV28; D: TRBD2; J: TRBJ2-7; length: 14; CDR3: ASSFPGTSGQYEQY
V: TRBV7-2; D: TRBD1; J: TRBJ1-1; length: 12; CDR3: ASSPRDRGTEAF
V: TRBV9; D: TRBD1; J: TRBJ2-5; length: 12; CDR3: ASSETGGRETQY
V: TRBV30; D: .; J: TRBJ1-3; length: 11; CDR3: AWSVLLGNTIY
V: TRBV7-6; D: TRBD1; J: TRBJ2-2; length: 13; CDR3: ASSSRDRAGGELF
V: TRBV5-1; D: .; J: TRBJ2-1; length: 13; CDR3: ASSIAVSSYNEQF
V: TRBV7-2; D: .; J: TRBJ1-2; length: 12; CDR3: ASSLMGGSDGYT
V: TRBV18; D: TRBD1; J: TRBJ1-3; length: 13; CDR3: ASSPQGTGGNTIY
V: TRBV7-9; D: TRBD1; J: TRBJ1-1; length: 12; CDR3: ASSSQGASAEAF
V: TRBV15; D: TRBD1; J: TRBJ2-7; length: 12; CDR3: ATSRTGDSGEQY
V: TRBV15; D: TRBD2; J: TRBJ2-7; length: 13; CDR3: ATSRVGSGVYEQY
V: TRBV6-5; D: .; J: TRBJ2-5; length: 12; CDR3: ASTMRVGGETQY
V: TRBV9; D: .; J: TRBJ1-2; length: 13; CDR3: ASSAAPGVVYGYT
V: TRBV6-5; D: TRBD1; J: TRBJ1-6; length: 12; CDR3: ASSLGQGVEPLH
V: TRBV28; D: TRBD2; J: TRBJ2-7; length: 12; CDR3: ASSFFGTSYEQY
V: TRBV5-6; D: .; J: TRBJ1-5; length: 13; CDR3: ASSLVRVGNQPQH
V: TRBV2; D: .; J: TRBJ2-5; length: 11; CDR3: ASSDTGQETQY
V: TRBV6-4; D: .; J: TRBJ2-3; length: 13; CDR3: ASSDEGRGTDTQY
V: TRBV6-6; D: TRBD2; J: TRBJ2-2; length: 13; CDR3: ASSTTSGYTGELF
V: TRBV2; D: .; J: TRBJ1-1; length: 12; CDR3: ASSELEGTAGAF